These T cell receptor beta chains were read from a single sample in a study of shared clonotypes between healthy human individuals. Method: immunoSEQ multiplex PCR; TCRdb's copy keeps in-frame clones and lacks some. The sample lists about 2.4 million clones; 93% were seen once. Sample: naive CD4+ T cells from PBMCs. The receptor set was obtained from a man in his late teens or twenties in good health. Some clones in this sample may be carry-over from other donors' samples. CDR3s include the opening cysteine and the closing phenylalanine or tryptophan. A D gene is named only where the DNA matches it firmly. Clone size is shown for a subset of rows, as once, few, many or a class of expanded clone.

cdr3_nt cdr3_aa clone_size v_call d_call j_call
TGTGCCAGCAGCGTCCAAGCGGGAGAGGTGTACGAGCAGTACTTC CASSVQAGEVYEQYF - TRBV9 TRBD2 TRBJ2-7
TGTGCCAGCAGCTTACTGGGAGGGACGGTGACAGATACGCAGTATTTT CASSLLGGTVTDTQYF - TRBV7-3 TRBD2 TRBJ2-3
TGTGCAAGTCGCTTCGAATACCGGGACAAACTTTTCTACGAGCAGTACTTC CASRFEYRDKLFYEQYF - TRBV12-2 - TRBJ2-7
TGTGCCTGGAGTGTACCCCCGTCTAATGAAAAACTGTTTTTT CAWSVPPSNEKLFF - TRBV30 - TRBJ1-4
TGTGCCAGCAGTTACTCGGGACAGGTAATCACTGAAGCTTTCTTT CASSYSGQVITEAFF few TRBV6-5 TRBD1 TRBJ1-1
TGTGCCAGCAGTATCGGGGTCGGGCAGCCCCAGCATTTT CASSIGVGQPQHF - TRBV27 - TRBJ1-5
TGTGCCAGCAGTCGTGTAGGCAGCAATCAGCCCCAGCATTTT CASSRVGSNQPQHF few TRBV5-6 - TRBJ1-5
TGTGCCTGGAGTTTGCGAGATACGCAGTATTTT CAWSLRDTQYF - TRBV30 - TRBJ2-3
TGTGCCTGGAACCTCAGGGGGCGCGGGCAGTACTTC CAWNLRGRGQYF - TRBV30 TRBD1 TRBJ2-7
TGTGCCAGCAGTCCTCCCAGAGGGTTCGGGTACGAGCAGTACTTC CASSPPRGFGYEQYF - TRBV28 - TRBJ2-7
TGTGCCAGCAGCGTAGATCGGGGTAACACCGGGGAGCTGTTTTTT CASSVDRGNTGELFF - TRBV9 - TRBJ2-2
TGTGCCAGCTCTCAGGGACAGGGGGCCCACGAGCAGTACTTC CASSQGQGAHEQYF - TRBV18 TRBD1 TRBJ2-7
TGCGCCAGCAGCCCGACAGGGGGGACGGAAAAACTGTTTTTT CASSPTGGTEKLFF - TRBV5-1 TRBD1 TRBJ1-4
TGTGCCAGCAGTTACTCGAGGACGGCGAGCTCCTACGAGCAGTACTTC CASSYSRTASSYEQYF once TRBV6-5 - TRBJ2-7
TGTGCCAGTAGTACTAGGACAGGGGGGGTGGACGAGCAGTACTTC CASSTRTGGVDEQYF - TRBV19 TRBD1 TRBJ2-7
TGTGCCAGCAGCCCCGGACAGACACTGAACACTGAAGCTTTCTTT CASSPGQTLNTEAFF - TRBV7-9 - TRBJ1-1
TGTGCCTGGAGTGCGGGACTAGCGGGACTTTACGAGCAGTACTTC CAWSAGLAGLYEQYF - TRBV30 TRBD2 TRBJ2-7
TGTGCCAGCAGCGCGCGGACTAGTACCGATGAGCAGTTCTTC CASSARTSTDEQFF - TRBV9 TRBD2 TRBJ2-1
TGTGCCAGCAGCAGAACCCCGGGACAGGGGTTCGGAAACACCATATATTTT CASSRTPGQGFGNTIYF - TRBV28 TRBD1 TRBJ1-3
TGTGCCAGCAGCTTAGCCAGAGGGTCCTACAATGAGCAGTTCTTC CASSLARGSYNEQFF once TRBV7-6 - TRBJ2-1
TGTGCCAGTAGTATTGGAGGTGCGGGAGGACTGATTCGTCCGAGCACAGATACGCAGTATTTT CASSIGGAGGLIRPSTDTQYF - TRBV19 TRBD2 TRBJ2-3
TGTGCCAGCAGTTTTCCTCCGGGACTAGCGGTCCAAGAGACCCAGTACTTC CASSFPPGLAVQETQYF - TRBV28 TRBD2 TRBJ2-5
TGCGCCAGCAGCTTGGCCCGGGCAGGTAGTCTCACTGGGGCCAACGTCCTGACTTTC CASSLARAGSLTGANVLTF - TRBV5-1 - TRBJ2-6
TGCGCCAGCAGCTTGGCCGAGGTCAGGAACACTGAAGCTTTCTTT CASSLAEVRNTEAFF - TRBV5-1 - TRBJ1-1
TGTGCCTGTCGGGGGGCAGATCAGCCCCAGCATTTT CACRGADQPQHF few TRBV28 - TRBJ1-5
TGTGCCAGCAGTTACGCCGCCGGGGAGCTGTTTTTT CASSYAAGELFF once TRBV6-6 - TRBJ2-2
TGCGCCAGCAGCTCCCCGTCTGGGACAGGGTGGACTGAAGCTTTCTTT CASSSPSGTGWTEAFF - TRBV5-1 TRBD1 TRBJ1-1
TGTGCCAGCAGCAGGGACCAAGACTACGAGCAGTACTTC CASSRDQDYEQYF - TRBV2 - TRBJ2-7
TGTGCCAGCAGTTTTGGCCGGGTCCCCACAGGGGAGACCCAGTACTTC CASSFGRVPTGETQYF - TRBV27 - TRBJ2-5
TGTGCCAGCAGACAACAGTGCCTCAATCAGCCCCAGCATTTT CASRQQCLNQPQHF - TRBV6-4 - TRBJ1-5